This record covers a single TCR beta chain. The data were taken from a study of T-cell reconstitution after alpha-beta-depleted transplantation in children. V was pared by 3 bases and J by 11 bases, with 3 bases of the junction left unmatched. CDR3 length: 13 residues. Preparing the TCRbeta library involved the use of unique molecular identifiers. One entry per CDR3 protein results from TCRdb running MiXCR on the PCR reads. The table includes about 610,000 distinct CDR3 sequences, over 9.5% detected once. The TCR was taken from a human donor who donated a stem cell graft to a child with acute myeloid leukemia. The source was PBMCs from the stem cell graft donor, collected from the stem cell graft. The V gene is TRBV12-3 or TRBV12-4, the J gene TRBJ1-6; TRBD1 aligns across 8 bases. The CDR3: CASSLTGQAPLHF. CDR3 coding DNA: TGTGCCAGCAGTTTGACGGGACAGGCACCCCTCCACTTT.